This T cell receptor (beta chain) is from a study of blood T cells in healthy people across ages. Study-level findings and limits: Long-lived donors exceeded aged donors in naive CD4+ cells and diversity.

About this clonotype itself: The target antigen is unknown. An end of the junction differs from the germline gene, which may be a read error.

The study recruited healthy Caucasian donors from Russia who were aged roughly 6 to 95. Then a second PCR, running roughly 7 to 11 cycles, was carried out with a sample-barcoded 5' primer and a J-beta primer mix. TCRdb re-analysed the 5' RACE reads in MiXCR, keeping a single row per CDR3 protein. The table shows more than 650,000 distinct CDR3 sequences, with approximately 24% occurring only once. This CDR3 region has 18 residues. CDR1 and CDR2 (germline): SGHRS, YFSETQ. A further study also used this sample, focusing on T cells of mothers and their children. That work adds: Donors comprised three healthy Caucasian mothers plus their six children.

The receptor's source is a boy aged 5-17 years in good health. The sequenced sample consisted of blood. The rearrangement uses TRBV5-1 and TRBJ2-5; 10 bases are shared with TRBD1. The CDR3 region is CANSPTLDPGQGKETQYF. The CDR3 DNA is TGCGCCAACAGCCCCACCCTCGATCCGGGACAGGGGAAGGAGACCCAGTACTTC.